These T cell receptor beta chains were read from a single sample in a study of cytomegalovirus exposure and HLA in healthy donors. Repertoires were generated with immunoSEQ multiplex PCR, while TCRdb's copy carries only in-frame clones and drops some. The data hold approximately 150,000 clones, with more than 55% observed a single time. Sequenced sample: PBMCs. These receptors originate from a woman aged 55-75 years in good health and CMV-seronegative. The CDR3 runs from the conserved cysteine through the conserved F or W. Each record gives: J gene, clone size, D gene, V gene, CDR3 protein, CDR3 DNA. The D gene is left open where the match is weak. The size entry is marked missing in some rows and otherwise reads once, few, many or a size class.

>TRBJ1-6|once|-|TRBV6-6
CASSYVGAHSPLHF
TGTGCCAGCAGTTACGTGGGGGCTCATTCACCCCTCCACTTT
>TRBJ2-5|-|-|TRBV6-5
CASSYSTRQGGETQYF
TGTGCCAGCAGTTACTCGACTAGGCAGGGGGGAGAGACCCAGTACTTC
>TRBJ2-1|-|TRBD2|TRBV11-2
CASSFSGGVGEQFF
TGTGCCAGCAGCTTTAGCGGGGGAGTAGGTGAGCAGTTCTTC
>TRBJ2-1|few|-|TRBV28
CASSLSGYNEQFF
TGTGCCAGCAGTCTCTCCGGCTACAATGAGCAGTTCTTC
>TRBJ2-5|-|-|TRBV6-5
CASFRGPTKETQYF
TGTGCCAGCTTCCGCGGGCCCACAAAAGAGACCCAGTACTTC
>TRBJ1-5|once|-|TRBV10-1
CASSESRASTKCCQPQHF
TGCGCCAGCAGTGAATCGAGGGCATCTACAAAATGCTGTCAGCCCCAGCATTTT
>TRBJ2-3|-|-|TRBV28
CATLGNRAGYVSADTQYF
TGTGCCACCCTTGGTAACCGGGCAGGGTATGTCAGCGCAGATACGCAGTATTTT
>TRBJ2-5|once|-|TRBV7-9
CASSLVRSGNPYQETQYF
TGTGCCAGCAGCTTAGTAAGGTCGGGAAACCCATACCAAGAGACCCAGTACTTC
>TRBJ1-1|-|TRBD1|TRBV5-1
CATRDSLNTEAFF
TGCGCCACTCGGGACAGCCTGAACACTGAAGCTTTCTTT
>TRBJ1-4|-|-|TRBV7-9
CASSPGDSNEKLFF
TGTGCCAGCAGCCCCGGTGACAGTAATGAAAAACTGTTTTTT
>TRBJ2-5|-|TRBD1|TRBV5-1
CASSPGTEKETQYF
TGCGCCAGCAGCCCCGGGACAGAAAAAGAGACCCAGTACTTC
>TRBJ1-1|-|-|TRBV2
CASSMEEDGEAFF
TGTGCCAGCAGCATGGAGGAGGATGGTGAAGCTTTCTTT
>TRBJ2-1|-|TRBD2|TRBV7-2
CASSLSGTSGGRNEQFF
TGTGCCAGCAGCTTATCGGGGACTAGCGGGGGGCGGAATGAGCAGTTCTTC
>TRBJ1-1|-|TRBD1|TRBV5-1
CASSRLGQSTEAFF
TGCGCCAGCAGCCGCCTGGGACAGTCTACTGAAGCTTTCTTT
>TRBJ2-3|once|TRBD2|TRBV6-5
CASSLAGGHTDTQYF
TGTGCCAGCAGCCTAGCGGGGGGCCACACAGATACGCAGTATTTT
>TRBJ2-1|-|-|TRBV5-1
CASSLVVTTHNEQFF
TGCGCCAGCAGCTTGGTAGTGACTACCCACAATGAGCAGTTCTTC
>TRBJ2-7|-|TRBD2|TRBV6-5
CASKTGLAGAYEQYF
TGTGCCAGCAAAACGGGACTAGCGGGAGCCTACGAGCAGTACTTC
>TRBJ1-1|-|TRBD1|TRBV5-1
CASSASTGSPEAFF
TGCGCCAGCAGCGCCTCGACAGGGAGTCCTGAAGCTTTCTTT
>TRBJ2-3|-|TRBD2|TRBV7-2
CASSLVGGGLTTDTQYF
TGTGCCAGCAGCTTAGTTGGGGGAGGGTTGACCACAGATACGCAGTATTTT
>TRBJ1-1|-|-|TRBV21-1
CASSKNPGDYTEAFF
TGTGCCAGCAGCAAAAATCCAGGGGATTACACTGAAGCTTTCTTT
>TRBJ2-4|-|-|TRBV27
CASSPSTVAKNIQYF
TGTGCCAGCAGTCCTTCCACTGTAGCCAAAAACATTCAGTACTTC
>TRBJ1-1|-|-|TRBV10-3
CAISEDRTNTEAFF
TGTGCCATCAGTGAGGACAGAACCAACACTGAAGCTTTCTTT
>TRBJ1-5|-|-|TRBV19
CASSEDRYQPQHF
TGTGCCAGTAGTGAAGACAGGTATCAGCCCCAGCATTTT
>TRBJ1-5|-|-|TRBV23-1
CASSQLWVYSQPQHF
TGCGCCAGCAGTCAACTGTGGGTGTACAGTCAGCCCCAGCATTTT
>TRBJ1-2|-|-|TRBV27
CASSPRQFSYGYTF
TGTGCCAGCAGTCCCCGACAGTTTTCATATGGCTACACCTTC
>TRBJ1-1|few|TRBD1|TRBV5-4
CASSLAGGGTEAFF
TGTGCCAGCAGCTTGGCAGGGGGAGGAACTGAAGCTTTCTTT
>TRBJ2-5|-|TRBD2|TRBV5-1
CASHSGGAGETQYF
TGCGCCAGCCATAGCGGGGGGGCCGGAGAGACCCAGTACTTC
>TRBJ2-1|few|TRBD1|TRBV4-3
CASSQYLGDRVHNEQFF
TGCGCCAGCAGCCAATATCTAGGGGACAGGGTCCACAATGAGCAGTTCTTC
>TRBJ2-6|-|-|TRBV9
CASSVRGGGVGSGANVLTF
TGTGCCAGCAGCGTAAGGGGGGGCGGCGTAGGCTCTGGGGCCAACGTCCTGACTTTC
>TRBJ2-7|-|TRBD2|TRBV7-9
CASSYLAGPYEQYF
TGTGCCAGCAGCTATCTAGCGGGCCCCTACGAGCAGTACTTC
>TRBJ1-4|-|-|TRBV28
CASSLGGFGREKLFF
TGTGCCAGCAGTTTGGGGGGGTTCGGGCGGGAAAAACTGTTTTTT
>TRBJ2-1|-|TRBD2|TRBV9
CASSGASGGFQFSYNEQFF
TGTGCCAGCAGCGGTGCTAGCGGGGGGTTTCAATTCTCCTACAATGAGCAGTTCTTC
>TRBJ1-1|once|-|TRBV5-1
CASSLAGTPNTEAFF
TGCGCCAGCAGCTTGGCCGGGACTCCGAACACTGAAGCTTTCTTT
>TRBJ1-1|-|TRBD1|TRBV19
CASTGTGGRTEAFF
TGTGCCAGTACCGGGACAGGGGGTAGGACTGAAGCTTTCTTT
>TRBJ2-2|-|-|TRBV5-6
CASSLGHPTGELFF
TGTGCCAGCAGCTTGGGACACCCCACCGGGGAGCTGTTTTTT
>TRBJ2-7|few|-|TRBV7-9
CSSSFYRDEQYF
TGTTCCAGCAGCTTTTACAGGGACGAGCAGTACTTC
>TRBJ2-7|-|-|TRBV7-2
CASSLGGPYEQYF
TGTGCCAGCAGCTTAGGAGGGCCCTACGAGCAGTACTTC
>TRBJ2-3|-|TRBD2|TRBV10-3
CAIGPGLAGTDTQYF
TGTGCCATCGGGCCGGGTCTAGCGGGAACAGATACGCAGTATTTT
>TRBJ1-1|few|TRBD1|TRBV7-9
CASRGQGNTEAFF
TGTGCCAGCAGAGGACAGGGGAACACTGAAGCTTTCTTT
>TRBJ1-2|-|-|TRBV2
CASSGGIRSYYGYTF
TGTGCCAGCAGTGGCGGGATTCGATCCTACTATGGCTACACCTTC
>TRBJ2-7|-|TRBD2|TRBV11-2
CASSLGQGAGRTSYEQYF
TGTGCCAGCAGCTTAGGTCAGGGAGCGGGGCGTACTTCCTACGAGCAGTACTTC
>TRBJ2-1|-|-|TRBV5-4
CASSPSLRGNYNEQFF
TGTGCCAGCAGCCCATCTTTAAGGGGGAACTACAATGAGCAGTTCTTC
>TRBJ2-2|-|TRBD2|TRBV28
CASSLGRLAVTGELFF
TGTGCCAGCAGTTTAGGTCGGCTAGCGGTTACCGGGGAGCTGTTTTTT
>TRBJ2-7|few|TRBD2|TRBV9
CASSVEVAGGEQYF
TGTGCCAGCAGCGTAGAGGTAGCGGGAGGGGAGCAGTACTTC